Each of the 13 T cell receptor beta chains below was sequenced from the same sample in a study of CD8 T cells in Susac syndrome. cDNA came from around 0.54 to 1 ug RNA primed by random hexamers. MiXCR, run by TCRdb on the immunoSEQ multiplex PCR reads, gives a single entry per CDR3 protein. The sample carries around 59,000 distinct CDR3 sequences, approximately 92% recorded once. Material: CD8+ T cells from PBMCs. The receptors derive from a human donor in good health.

The genes are TRBV29-1 and TRBJ1-4, with D unclear. Germline V gene lookup returns CDR1 SQVTM and CDR2 ANQGSEA. With 6 bases removed from V and 5 bases from J, the gap between germline ends came to 16 bases. This CDR3 contains 14 residues. The CDR3 sequence: CSVLDPGGNEKLFF. The CDR3, as DNA: TGCAGCGTGCTCGACCCAGGAGGAAATGAAAAACTGTTTTTT.

In this sample, this clonotype turned up once. The chain joins TRBV19 to TRBJ2-7; 10 bases are a match to TRBD2. This CDR3 is 14 amino acids long. With V trimmed by 5 bases and J by 4 bases, 5 bases remained unmatched. CDR1 is LNHDA, CDR2 SQIVND, per germline (reference sequence). The CDR3 loop reads CASSQLAGSYEQYF. The DNA for the CDR3 is TGTGCCAGTAGTCAACTAGCGGGATCGTACGAGCAGTACTTC.

CDR3: CSARERGELETQYF. In DNA, the CDR3 is TGCAGTGCTAGGGAGCGGGGAGAGCTGGAGACCCAGTACTTC. The rearrangement links TRBV20-1 to TRBJ2-5; TRBD2 agrees at 7 bases. Germline V gene sequence: CDR1 DFQATT, CDR2 SNEGSKA (reference sequence). V was pared by 3 bases and J by 5 bases, with 9 bases of the junction left unmatched. This CDR3 contains 14 residues.

The chain combines TRBV7-9 with TRBJ1-1; 7 bases are a match to TRBD1. CDR1 is SEHNR, CDR2 FQNEAQ, per germline (reference sequence). The V gene end was trimmed by 0 bases and the J gene end by 4 bases; junction bases not matched to a gene: 11. The length of the CDR3 is 17 residues. CDR3 sequence reads: CASSLAAGRGRFTEAFF. The CDR3 region has the DNA TGTGCCAGCAGCTTAGCGGCCGGGAGGGGGCGCTTCACTGAAGCTTTCTTT.

The chain has TRBV2 and TRBJ2-3, with D perhaps being TRBD1 or TRBD2 (5 bases each). Trimming removed 1 base from V and 2 bases from J, with 13 bases in between. CDR3 size: 16 residues. Germline CDR1 reads SNHLY; CDR2 reads FYNNEI. CDR3 sequence (DNA): TGTGCCAGCAGTGAAGGTTGGGACGGGAACACAGATACGCAGTATTTT. This encodes CASSEGWDGNTDTQYF.

V usage is TRBV28 and J usage is TRBJ2-7; the match to TRBD1 covers 8 bases. The V gene end was trimmed by 6 bases and the J gene end by 6 bases; junction bases not matched to a gene: 7. The CDR3 sequence is 13 residues long. From germline, CDR1 is MDHEN and CDR2 SYDVKM. The CDR3 loop is CASSPPDRGEQYF. CDR3 DNA sequence: TGTGCCAGCAGCCCCCCCGACAGGGGCGAGCAGTACTTC. Full variable domain (remainder filled in from reference TRBV28 and TRBJ2-7): DVKVTQSSRYLVKRTGEKVFLECVQDMDHENMFWYRQDPGLGLRLIYFSYDVKMKEKGDIPEGYSVSREKKERFSLILESASTNQTSMYLCASSPPDRGEQYFGPGTRLTVT.

DNA of the CDR3: TGCAGCGCTGGGGCCGGGGCCCGGCCTGGGGAAAAACTGTTTTTT. Protein sequence: CSAGAGARPGEKLFF. This chain links TRBV29-1 with TRBJ1-4; a possible D gene is TRBD1 (5 bases). CDR3 length: 15 residues. CDR1 and CDR2 (germline): SQVTM, ANQGSEA. The germline V and J ends were trimmed by 7 bases and 8 bases, with 23 bases remaining between them. The full variable domain, completed using reference TRBV29-1 and TRBJ1-4, is SAVISQKPSRDICQRGTSLTIQCQVDSQVTMMFWYRQQPGQSLTLIATANQGSEATYESGFVIDKFPISRPNLTFSTLTVSNMSPEDSSIYLCSAGAGARPGEKLFFGSGTQLSVL.

The chain joins TRBV6-2 or TRBV6-3 to TRBJ2-3, with a possible D match to TRBD1 (5 bases). The CDR3 is 14 amino acids. Germline V lookup: CDR1 MNHEY, CDR2 SVGEGT. V lost 5 bases, J lost 3 bases, and 12 bases lay in between. The DNA of the CDR3 is TGTGCCAGCAGTCCCATGGACAAGACAGATACGCAGTATTTT. Its translation is CASSPMDKTDTQYF.

The count of this clonotype is one. J is TRBJ2-7 and V is TRBV24-1; D is unresolved. CDR3 length: 11 residues. CDR1 KGHDR and CDR2 SFDVKD come from the germline V gene. V lost 4 bases to trimming and J lost 4 bases, with 4 bases between them. The CDR3 is CATSEGYEQYF. CDR3 DNA: TGTGCCACCAGTGAGGGTTACGAGCAGTACTTC.

The chain recombines TRBV7-8 with TRBJ2-1; D gene ambiguous. Germline-derived CDR1 and CDR2 are SGHVS and FQNEAQ. V dropped 0 bases and J dropped 5 bases, with 8 bases sitting between them. The CDR3 contains 14 residues. For the CDR3, the DNA is TGTGCCAGCAGCTTAGCGGGAAGTAACAATGAGCAGTTCTTC. This encodes CASSLAGSNNEQFF.

In its sample, this clonotype was seen a few times. The chain joins TRBV19 to TRBJ2-7, with 13 positions matching TRBD2. V lost 3 bases to trimming and J lost 3 bases; unmatched junction nucleotides: 2. This CDR3 region has 15 residues. CDR1 LNHDA and CDR2 SQIVND come from the germline V gene (reference sequence). CDR3 region: CASSMGTSGDYEQYF. The CDR3 nucleotides read TGTGCCAGTAGTATGGGGACTAGCGGGGACTACGAGCAGTACTTC.

This clonotype has only a few counts. In DNA form, the CDR3 reads TGTGCCACCAGCAGGGATGCGGCCTCCTACGAGCAGTACTTC. Protein: CATSRDAASYEQYF. The chain employs TRBV15 and TRBJ2-7; D gene uncertain. V lost 3 bases, J lost 0 bases, and 9 bases lay in between. This CDR3 is 14 amino acids long. In germline, CDR1 is LNHNV, CDR2 YYDKDF (reference sequence).

The chain carries TRBV29-1 and TRBJ2-3, with D tentatively TRBD2 (6 bases). The CDR3 runs 15 residues. From germline, CDR1 is SQVTM and CDR2 ANQGSEA. Trimming took 4 bases from V and 5 from J, leaving 19 bases between them. CDR3: CSVVTSTSSGDTQYF. Written as DNA, the CDR3 is TGCAGCGTTGTAACTTCTACTAGCAGTGGAGATACGCAGTATTTT.